The text below deals with one T cell receptor (beta chain). Its specificity is not known. PCR involved 60 Vbeta and 13 Jbeta primers. The assay was immunoSEQ multiplex PCR, and TCRdb's table has in-frame clones only and misses some. The sample includes about 180,000 clones, 65% to 80% of them seen just once. This entry is derived from a study of cytomegalovirus exposure and HLA in healthy donors. The CDR3 covers 15 residues. V was clipped by 3 bases and J by 3 bases; unmatched bases: 5. Germline CDR1 and CDR2: MNHNS and SASEGT. The study's findings and limits: An assumption of roughly uniform sequencing depth across donors underlay the presence/absence analyses. Association of a missense DCLRE1C variant with TCR beta V- and J-gene trimming was reported in a later analysis. The study flagged approximately 180 TCR beta chains as cytomegalovirus-associated.

The sample consisted of PBMCs. The receptor was isolated from a woman aged 25 to 45 in good health and CMV-seropositive. The V gene is TRBV6-1, the J gene TRBJ2-5, with 9 bases that match TRBD2. The CDR3 DNA reads as TGTGCCAGCAGTGAGGCCGGGACTAGCAAAGAGACCCAGTACTTC. It is translated as CASSEAGTSKETQYF.